The rows below give T cell receptor beta chains drawn from one sample of a study of blood T cell repertoires in COVID-19. Profiling relied on immunoSEQ multiplex PCR, and the TCRdb table lists in-frame clones only, not all of them. The sample holds some 350,000 clones, around 87% seen once. Sequencing was carried out using peripheral blood. The origin of the receptors is a human donor in a cohort sampled during active COVID-19. The CDR3 runs from the conserved cysteine through the conserved F or W. D genes are given only for firm matches. Clone size is given for some rows only: seen once, a few or many times, or a class if the clone is expanded.

>TRBJ2-6|TRBV5-1|-|-
CASSLETSGANVLTF
TGCGCCAGCAGCTTGGAGACATCTGGGGCCAACGTCCTGACTTTC
>TRBJ2-5|TRBV3-1/TRBV3-2|-|TRBD2
CASTLRGEGQETQYF
TGTGCCAGCACCCTCCGGGGGGAAGGACAAGAGACCCAGTACTTC
>TRBJ2-5|TRBV20-1|-|-
CSASTHLSGQETQYF
TGCAGTGCTAGTACCCATTTAAGCGGGCAAGAGACCCAGTACTTC
>TRBJ2-5|TRBV11-2|-|TRBD2
CASSLGALAGQETQYF
TGTGCCAGCAGCTTAGGCGCCCTAGCGGGGCAAGAGACCCAGTACTTC
>TRBJ2-2|TRBV11-2|-|-
CASSFLNTGELFF
TGTGCCAGCAGCTTTCTCAACACCGGGGAGCTGTTTTTT
>TRBJ2-1|TRBV5-1|once|-
CASRPTSLPFNEQFF
TGCGCCAGCCGCCCCACTAGCTTGCCCTTCAATGAGCAGTTCTTC
>TRBJ2-7|TRBV11-2|-|-
CASSLARVVSWEQYF
TGTGCCAGCAGCTTAGCCAGGGTAGTGAGTTGGGAGCAGTACTTC
>TRBJ2-7|TRBV5-4|-|TRBD1
CASSLGQATGSYEQYF
TGTGCCAGCAGCCTGGGACAGGCCACAGGCTCCTACGAGCAGTACTTC
>TRBJ1-2|TRBV5-1|once|-
CATSRGDYGYTF
TGCGCCACCTCCCGGGGGGACTATGGCTACACCTTC
>TRBJ1-5|TRBV4-1|-|-
CASSPQWGGDQPQHF
TGCGCCAGCAGCCCCCAGTGGGGGGGGGATCAGCCCCAGCATTTT
>TRBJ2-7|TRBV7-8|-|-
CASSPGGWYEQYF
TGTGCCAGCAGCCCAGGGGGGTGGTACGAGCAGTACTTC
>TRBJ1-1|TRBV2|few|-
CASIETGFEAFF
TGTGCCAGCATAGAGACAGGTTTTGAAGCTTTCTTT
>TRBJ2-3|TRBV28|-|TRBD1
CASKTGQGTDTQYF
TGTGCCAGCAAGACTGGACAGGGCACAGATACGCAGTATTTT
>TRBJ2-1|TRBV5-1|-|TRBD1
CASSLRTGVDEQFF
TGCGCCAGCAGCTTGCGGACAGGGGTCGATGAGCAGTTCTTC
>TRBJ1-2|TRBV10-3|-|TRBD1
CAINPGQANYGYTF
TGTGCCATCAACCCGGGACAGGCTAACTATGGCTACACCTTC
>TRBJ2-1|TRBV6-5|-|-
CASSRDLSSYNEQFF
TGTGCCAGCAGCCGGGACTTGAGCTCCTACAATGAGCAGTTCTTC
>TRBJ2-5|TRBV19|-|-
CASSRDYQETQYF
TGTGCCAGTAGCCGGGACTACCAAGAGACCCAGTACTTC
>TRBJ2-5|TRBV11-2|-|TRBD2
CASTLNPGGQETQYF
TGTGCCAGCACCCTCAACCCGGGGGGGCAAGAGACCCAGTACTTC
>TRBJ2-3|TRBV7-2|-|TRBD1
CASSWGQPTDTQYF
TGTGCCAGCAGCTGGGGACAGCCCACAGATACGCAGTATTTT
>TRBJ2-3|TRBV19|-|-
CASSISSLSTDTQYF
TGTGCCAGTAGTATTTCGTCCCTAAGCACAGATACGCAGTATTTT
>TRBJ2-1|TRBV7-3|-|-
CASSFSGGQYNEQFF
TGTGCCAGCAGCTTTAGCGGAGGGCAGTACAATGAGCAGTTCTTC
>TRBJ2-5|TRBV3-1/TRBV3-2|-|TRBD2
CASSQGVAGGETQYF
TGTGCCAGCAGCCAAGGGGTAGCGGGGGGGGAGACCCAGTACTTC
>TRBJ2-7|TRBV30|once|TRBD1
CAWSAGTGDYEQYF
TGTGCCTGGAGTGCCGGGACAGGTGACTACGAGCAGTACTTC
>TRBJ1-1|TRBV19|-|-
CASNVEVGTEAFF
TGTGCCAGTAACGTGGAGGTGGGGACTGAAGCTTTCTTT
>TRBJ1-5|TRBV15|-|-
CATSRERPGAVNQPQHF
TGTGCCACCAGCAGAGAGAGACCAGGCGCCGTTAATCAGCCCCAGCATTTT
>TRBJ2-7|TRBV5-1|few|-
CASSYTPGQGNRGNSYEQYF
TGCGCCAGCAGCTACACTCCGGGACAAGGAAATAGGGGGAACTCCTACGAGCAGTACTTC
>TRBJ2-7|TRBV3-1/TRBV3-2|-|-
CASSQDFASSWQYF
TGTGCCAGCAGCCAAGATTTCGCTAGTTCTTGGCAGTACTTC
>TRBJ1-6|TRBV5-6|once|-
CASTLIGGPNSPLHF
TGTGCCAGCACCCTTATAGGAGGCCCAAATTCACCCCTCCACTTT
>TRBJ1-2|TRBV5-6|few|-
CASSSKGVRYGYTF
TGTGCCAGCAGCTCGAAAGGGGTGCGGTATGGCTACACCTTC
>TRBJ1-2|TRBV30|-|TRBD1
CAWSVLIGGANGYTF
TGTGCCTGGAGTGTACTTATAGGGGGCGCGAATGGCTACACCTTC
>TRBJ2-1|TRBV6-5|once|TRBD1
CASKFGDRGYNEQFF
TGTGCCAGCAAATTCGGGGACAGAGGATACAATGAGCAGTTCTTC
>TRBJ1-1|TRBV5-1|-|-
CASSLRTSGGNTEAFF
TGCGCCAGCAGCCTCAGGACCTCCGGGGGGAACACTGAAGCTTTCTTT
>TRBJ2-5|TRBV7-8|-|-
CASSPFGGGLVQETQYF
TGTGCCAGCAGCCCGTTTGGGGGAGGTCTCGTCCAAGAGACCCAGTACTTC
>TRBJ2-1|TRBV15|-|TRBD2
CATSRDGGGTTGLNEQFF
TGTGCCACCAGCAGAGATGGGGGGGGGACCACAGGTTTAAATGAGCAGTTCTTC
>TRBJ2-4|TRBV2|few|TRBD1
CASLRDRANIQYF
TGTGCCAGCCTACGGGACAGGGCGAACATTCAGTACTTC
>TRBJ2-7|TRBV7-9|-|TRBD2
CASSLQYTLLAQELYF
TGTGCCAGCAGCCTACAATACACTTTACTAGCGCAGGAGCTTTACTTC
>TRBJ2-1|TRBV4-2|once|TRBD2
CASSQGLAGSLRNEQFF
TGTGCCAGCAGCCAAGGCTTAGCGGGATCCCTTAGGAATGAGCAGTTCTTC
>TRBJ2-4|TRBV2|-|TRBD2
CASSAGTSGGARDF
TGTGCCAGCAGTGCCGGGACTAGCGGGGGGGCTAGGGACTTC
>TRBJ2-5|TRBV5-4|-|-
CASSTGQLMKTQYF
TGTGCCAGCAGCACTGGACAGTTAATGAAGACCCAGTACTTC
>TRBJ1-2|TRBV29-1|-|TRBD1
CSVEQPGQSIVGYTF
TGCAGCGTTGAACAACCGGGACAGTCTATCGTTGGCTACACCTTC